The 7 T cell receptor beta chains below come from one sample, sequenced in a study of T cell clonality in common variable immunodeficiency (dated by TCRdb to between 2014 and 2017). What the authors observed across the whole study: CVID TCRbeta sequences reportedly showed fewer deletions and N-nucleotide insertions and lacked highly modified clones with 13 or more V deletions.

Libraries were built with the immunoSEQ multiplex PCR assay. TCRdb took over this immuneACCESS table, retaining in-frame rearrangements with V and J assigned. Such tables are incomplete; in checked studies, under half of the missing clones stem from an unresolved V gene, and the remainder is unexplained. The sample comprises 15,000 to 25,000 clones, and every one was counted more than once. The ten biggest clones cover around a quarter of the sample. Antigens of these TCRs are unknown. The sequencing input was peripheral blood mononuclear cells. Source of these receptors: a human donor with common variable immunodeficiency.

This clone was recorded a few times. CDR3: CASREYETGKGGYTF. The covered CDR3 bases are TGTGCCAGCAGGGAGTATGAGACAGGAAAAGGTGGC. This chain connects TRBV7-6 to TRBJ1-2, with D perhaps TRBD1 (6 bases). The read stops 3 residues short of the end of the CDR3; the missing end is completed from the germline J gene. The CDR3 length is 15 residues. Looked up from germline, CDR1 is SGHVS and CDR2 is FNYEAQ. Trimming shortened V by 6 bases and J by 7 bases, and 21 bases separated the two germline ends.

As regards this clone: The sequenced fragment ends 3 residues before the CDR3 boundary, so the rest is inferred from the germline J gene. The chain is built from TRBV7-2 and TRBJ2-7, with D uncertain. V was cut by 5 bases and J by 1 base, with 12 bases left in between. The germline gives CDR1 SGHTA, CDR2 FQGNSA. There are 14 residues in the CDR3. The CDR3 loop reads CASSRATYSYEQYF. Partial CDR3 DNA: TGTGCCAGCAGCAGGGCGACATATTCCTACGAG.

This clone was picked up a small number of times. The observed sequence ends 3 residues before the CDR3 terminus, with the missing tail filled in from the germline J gene. V gene TRBV11-2 combines with J gene TRBJ2-7; D not certain. Germline lookup yields CDR1 SGHAT and CDR2 FQNNGV. The CDR3 is 13 residues long. The V gene lost 3 bases and the J gene lost 2 bases, with 8 bases spanning the gap. The CDR3 spells CASSLGSTYEQYF. The CDR3 bases that were read are TGTGCCAGCAGCTTGGGCAGCACCTACGAG. Combining the CDR3 with reference TRBV11-2 and TRBJ2-7 gives the whole variable domain EAGVAQSPRYKIIEKRQSVAFWCNPISGHATLYWYQQILGQGPKLLIQFQNNGVVDDSQLPKDRFSAERLKGVDSTLKIQPAKLEDSAVYLCASSLGSTYEQYFGPGTRLTVT.

This clone was seen more than once but under ten times. The read ends 3 residues early relative to the CDR3; the germline J gene fills the gap. The chain uses TRBV19 and TRBJ2-3; D ambiguous. The CDR3 totals 14 residues. Germline V CDR1 and CDR2: LNHDA, SQIVND (reference sequence). The germline V and J ends were trimmed by 7 bases and 0 bases, with 11 bases remaining between them. Incomplete CDR3 DNA: TGTGCCAGTAAAATACCCGGGAGCACAGATACG. As protein: CASKIPGSTDT. The full CDR3 protein is CASKIPGSTDTQYF.

On this clone: The sequenced fragment ends 3 residues before the CDR3 boundary, so the rest is inferred from the germline J gene. The chain couples TRBV7-6 to TRBJ2-1, with 7 positions matching TRBD2. Germline V CDR1 and CDR2: SGHVS, FNYEAQ. This CDR3 is built from 16 residues. The ends lost 2 bases at V and 5 bases at J; junction bases unmatched: 9. The CDR3 DNA, read in part, is TGTGCCAGCAGCTTAAGGATTGAGCGGGGAAACAATGAG. Its translation: CASSLRIERGNNE. In full, the CDR3 is CASSLRIERGNNEQFF.

This clone was counted a few times. The read ends 3 residues before the CDR3 terminus; that terminus is restored from the germline J gene. The chain employs TRBV19 and TRBJ2-4; 8 bases line up with TRBD1. CDR3 length equals 16 residues. With 9 bases clipped from V and 3 bases from J, the junction kept 13 bases outside the gene matches. CDR1 is LNHDA and CDR2 is SQIVND in the germline V gene (reference sequence). The part of the CDR3 DNA that was read is TGTGCCAGCTCAGGGGGCCAGATTAAGTACAAAAACATT. It translates to CASSGGQIKYKNI. In full, the CDR3 is CASSGGQIKYKNIQYF.

A note on this clone: The read stops 3 residues short of the end of the CDR3; the missing end is completed from the germline J gene. The chain combines TRBV2 with TRBJ2-5; a possible D gene is TRBD1 (5 bases). This CDR3 contains 13 residues. Germline V CDR1 and CDR2: SNHLY, FYNNEI. Trimming took off 4 bases at V and 3 bases at J, with 9 bases between the two ends. CDR3: CASSVDRKETQYF. The CDR3 bases that were read are TGTGCCAGCAGTGTAGACAGAAAAGAGACC.